This T cell receptor (beta chain) was identified during a study of T cells after yellow fever vaccination. MiXCR, run by TCRdb on the 5' RACE reads, gives a single entry per CDR3 protein. The sample lists some 300,000 distinct CDR3 sequences, 3% to 4.5% occurring once. This clonotype was observed at least ten times. The CDR3 sequence is 13 residues long. V was clipped by 3 bases and J by 5 bases; unmatched bases: 4. Germline V lookup: CDR1 SGHNT, CDR2 YYREEE (reference sequence). This sample comprised PBMCs, obtained on the day of the yellow fever booster vaccination. The sequence came from a man aged 18 to 35 who received the YFV17D yellow fever vaccine. This chain joins TRBV5-4 and TRBJ2-7; 8 bases are shared with TRBD1. CDR3 DNA sequence: TGTGCCAGCAGCTCGGACAGGGAGGACGAGCAGTACTTC. It specifies CASSSDREDEQYF.